A selection of T cell receptor beta chains follows, all from one sample in a study of post-analysis software for immune sequencing data. One entry per CDR3 protein, called by TCRdb with MiXCR from the PCR reads. The sample lists 750,000 to 900,000 distinct CDR3 sequences, about half seen once, with roughly 4.4% in the top ten. Source material: blood. The receptors come from a girl aged 10 to 17 with multiple sclerosis. Each CDR3 is given with its conserved first and last residue. D genes are given only for firm matches. Clone size appears in some rows only: once, few, many, or a class for an expanded clone.

d_call	clone_size	v_call	j_call	cdr3_aa	cdr3_nt
TRBD2	once	TRBV4-1	TRBJ2-7	CASSQDLPALAGVIGEQYF	TGCGCCAGCAGCCAAGATTTGCCGGCGCTAGCGGGAGTAATAGGCGAGCAGTACTTC
-	few	TRBV4-2	TRBJ2-3	CASSQDAGSTDTQYF	TGTGCCAGCAGCCAAGATGCTGGCAGCACAGATACGCAGTATTTT
-	once	TRBV25-1	TRBJ2-5	CASSDPSVLAQYF	TGTGCCAGCAGTGATCCCTCGGTCCTGGCGCAGTACTTC
TRBD1	-	TRBV7-2	TRBJ1-5	CASSQAGTGMNQPQHF	TGCGCCAGCAGCCAGGCCGGGACAGGGATGAATCAGCCCCAGCATTTT
-	few	TRBV29-1	TRBJ2-7	CSVEDRVGRGYEQYF	TGCAGCGTTGAAGATCGGGTAGGGAGAGGCTACGAGCAGTACTTC
TRBD2	-	TRBV7-2	TRBJ2-3	CASSLGPGGNTQYF	TGTGCCAGCAGCTTAGGGCCCGGGGGGAATACGCAGTATTTT
-	once	TRBV6-6	TRBJ2-7	CASSYSKGEFHEQYF	TGTGCCAGCAGTTACTCGAAAGGGGAGTTCCACGAGCAGTACTTC
-	-	TRBV7-9	TRBJ1-2	CASSPSTRAASNYGYTF	TGTGCCAGCAGCCCTTCTACTAGGGCAGCCTCTAACTATGGCTACACCTTC
-	-	TRBV20-1	TRBJ2-5	CSTRTVQETQYF	TGCAGTACTCGGACAGTGCAAGAGACCCAGTACTTC
TRBD1	-	TRBV3-1	TRBJ1-5	CASSQGDRGVQPQHF	TGTGCCAGCAGCCAAGGGGACAGGGGTGTTCAGCCCCAGCATTTT
TRBD1	-	TRBV5-5	TRBJ1-1	CASSLGGTVNTEAFF	TGTGCCAGCAGCTTGGGGGGGACAGTGAACACTGAAGCTTTCTTT
-	few	TRBV7-9	TRBJ2-3	CASSLISTDTQYF	TGTGCCAGCAGCTTAATCAGCACAGATACGCAGTATTTT
-	-	TRBV20-1	TRBJ2-2	CSARRAGAGPGELFF	TGCAGTGCGCGGCGGGCAGGGGCCGGCCCCGGGGAGCTGTTTTTT
-	-	TRBV7-2	TRBJ2-3	CASSLVGTTGTDTQYF	TGTGCCAGCAGCTTAGTAGGGACCACCGGCACAGATACGCAGTATTTT
-	-	TRBV5-6	TRBJ2-7	CASSLSTPYEQYF	TGTGCCAGCAGCTTGAGTACACCTTACGAGCAGTACTTC
-	-	TRBV29-1	TRBJ1-1	CSVGGGFQAFF	TGCAGCGTTGGGGGCGGATTCCAAGCTTTCTTT
-	-	TRBV4-1	TRBJ2-5	CASSQDQAYEETQYF	TGCGCCAGCAGCCAAGATCAGGCCTATGAGGAGACCCAGTACTTC
-	few	TRBV20-1	TRBJ2-3	CSAHQPGGTDTQYF	TGCAGTGCCCACCAACCGGGGGGCACAGATACGCAGTATTTT